A selection of T cell receptor beta chains follows, all from one sample in a study of Ad26.COV2.S vaccination and SARS-CoV-2 variants. The table came from immunoSEQ multiplex PCR; TCRdb's copy has only in-frame clones and leaves some out. Of some 340,000 clones in the sample, around four fifths were seen once. Sequenced here: peripheral blood, sampled in a trial of Ad26.COV2.S vaccine versus placebo. These receptors all stem from a person aged 18-65 years who received the Ad26.COV2.S COVID-19 vaccine or a placebo. CDR3s include the opening cysteine and the closing phenylalanine or tryptophan. Fields, in order: V gene, D gene, clone size, J gene, CDR3 protein, CDR3 DNA. A D gene is named only where the DNA matches it firmly. Expanded clones are given a class, and other clones once, few, many or no size at all.

V gene: TRBV5-4
D gene: -
clone size: -
J gene: TRBJ2-1
CDR3 protein: CASSLGTAQVYNEQFF
CDR3 DNA: TGTGCCAGCAGCTTGGGGACAGCCCAAGTTTACAATGAGCAGTTCTTC

V gene: TRBV25-1
D gene: -
clone size: -
J gene: TRBJ1-3
CDR3 protein: CASSEFKNTIYF
CDR3 DNA: TGTGCCAGCAGTGAATTCAAAAACACCATATATTTT

V gene: TRBV7-9
D gene: -
clone size: -
J gene: TRBJ1-2
CDR3 protein: CASSPQGDNYGYTF
CDR3 DNA: TGTGCCAGCAGCCCACAGGGAGACAACTATGGCTACACCTTC

V gene: TRBV2
D gene: TRBD1
clone size: -
J gene: TRBJ2-5
CDR3 protein: CASSLDRDETQYF
CDR3 DNA: TGTGCCAGCAGTCTGGACAGGGACGAGACCCAGTACTTC

V gene: TRBV10-2
D gene: -
clone size: -
J gene: TRBJ1-1
CDR3 protein: CASSESYSPPNTEAFF
CDR3 DNA: TGCGCCAGCAGTGAGTCTTATTCACCCCCGAACACTGAAGCTTTCTTT

V gene: TRBV28
D gene: -
clone size: once
J gene: TRBJ2-2
CDR3 protein: CASRTWGLSTGELFF
CDR3 DNA: TGTGCCAGCAGAACCTGGGGGCTGAGCACCGGGGAGCTGTTTTTT

V gene: TRBV7-9
D gene: TRBD1
clone size: -
J gene: TRBJ2-7
CDR3 protein: CASSFPGQTYEQYF
CDR3 DNA: TGTGCCAGCAGCTTTCCGGGACAGACCTACGAGCAGTACTTC

V gene: TRBV29-1
D gene: -
clone size: -
J gene: TRBJ2-1
CDR3 protein: CSVGQAQYNEQFF
CDR3 DNA: TGCAGCGTTGGACAGGCCCAGTACAATGAGCAGTTCTTC

V gene: TRBV5-1
D gene: TRBD1
clone size: -
J gene: TRBJ2-5
CDR3 protein: CASSMGQGAAQETQYF
CDR3 DNA: TGCGCCAGCAGCATGGGACAGGGGGCCGCTCAAGAGACCCAGTACTTC

V gene: TRBV24-1
D gene: -
clone size: -
J gene: TRBJ1-2
CDR3 protein: CATSDGHNYGYTF
CDR3 DNA: TGTGCCACCAGTGACGGACATAACTATGGCTACACCTTC

V gene: TRBV5-4
D gene: -
clone size: few
J gene: TRBJ2-1
CDR3 protein: CASSLSTVGNEQFF
CDR3 DNA: TGTGCCAGCAGCTTGAGCACAGTTGGCAATGAGCAGTTCTTC

V gene: TRBV5-7
D gene: TRBD1
clone size: -
J gene: TRBJ1-6
CDR3 protein: CASRLRLKGAHNSPLHF
CDR3 DNA: TGTGCCAGCAGGCTCCGGCTGAAGGGGGCCCATAATTCACCCCTCCACTTT

V gene: TRBV6-4
D gene: -
clone size: -
J gene: TRBJ2-1
CDR3 protein: CASSGTTNEQFF
CDR3 DNA: TGTGCCAGCAGTGGGACAACCAATGAGCAGTTCTTC

V gene: TRBV20-1
D gene: -
clone size: few
J gene: TRBJ2-5
CDR3 protein: CSASPPYLQETQYF
CDR3 DNA: TGCAGTGCTAGTCCACCCTACCTCCAAGAGACCCAGTACTTC

V gene: TRBV20-1
D gene: TRBD1
clone size: -
J gene: TRBJ1-2
CDR3 protein: CSARAGQVKSF
CDR3 DNA: TGCAGTGCTAGAGCGGGACAGGTTAAGTCCTTC

V gene: TRBV9
D gene: -
clone size: -
J gene: TRBJ1-1
CDR3 protein: CASSVEAGRTEAFF
CDR3 DNA: TGTGCCAGCAGCGTAGAGGCAGGGAGGACTGAAGCTTTCTTT

V gene: TRBV4-1
D gene: -
clone size: many
J gene: TRBJ1-1
CDR3 protein: CASRRTFNTEAFF
CDR3 DNA: TGCGCCAGCAGGCGGACATTTAACACTGAAGCTTTCTTT

V gene: TRBV6-6
D gene: -
clone size: -
J gene: TRBJ1-3
CDR3 protein: CASSRAGGRGGNTIYF
CDR3 DNA: TGTGCCAGCAGTCGCGCGGGGGGGCGAGGAGGAAACACCATATATTTT

V gene: TRBV28
D gene: TRBD1
clone size: -
J gene: TRBJ1-5
CDR3 protein: CASNPSGRGFSNQPQHF
CDR3 DNA: TGTGCCAGCAATCCTTCCGGCAGGGGGTTTAGCAATCAGCCCCAGCATTTT

V gene: TRBV7-9
D gene: -
clone size: -
J gene: TRBJ1-6
CDR3 protein: CASSSTGIVNSPLHF
CDR3 DNA: TGTGCCAGCAGCTCTACAGGGATCGTAAATTCACCCCTCCACTTT

V gene: TRBV7-2
D gene: TRBD1
clone size: once
J gene: TRBJ2-7
CDR3 protein: CASSPRTTGGPYEQYF
CDR3 DNA: TGTGCCAGCAGCCCCCGGACGACAGGGGGACCCTACGAGCAGTACTTC

V gene: TRBV4-1
D gene: -
clone size: once
J gene: TRBJ2-7
CDR3 protein: CASSQDSYRAKYEQYF
CDR3 DNA: TGCGCCAGCAGCCAAGACAGCTACAGGGCTAAGTACGAGCAGTACTTC

V gene: TRBV10-3
D gene: -
clone size: -
J gene: TRBJ1-5
CDR3 protein: CAISSDNQPQHF
CDR3 DNA: TGTGCCATCAGCTCCGATAATCAGCCCCAGCATTTT

V gene: TRBV24-1
D gene: TRBD2
clone size: -
J gene: TRBJ2-3
CDR3 protein: CATSEPGTSGRNTQYF
CDR3 DNA: TGTGCCACCAGTGAACCTGGGACTAGCGGCCGTAATACGCAGTATTTT

V gene: TRBV30
D gene: TRBD2
clone size: -
J gene: TRBJ2-1
CDR3 protein: CAWSATSGSYNEQFF
CDR3 DNA: TGTGCCTGGAGCGCAACTAGCGGGAGCTACAATGAGCAGTTCTTC

V gene: TRBV5-4
D gene: -
clone size: -
J gene: TRBJ2-1
CDR3 protein: CASSPRGGRQYNEQFF
CDR3 DNA: TGTGCCAGCAGCCCCCGCGGGGGCCGTCAGTACAATGAGCAGTTCTTC

V gene: TRBV9
D gene: -
clone size: -
J gene: TRBJ2-1
CDR3 protein: CASSVMSPPSGLLVYNEQFF
CDR3 DNA: TGTGCCAGCAGCGTAATGTCTCCCCCGAGCGGGTTGCTAGTCTACAATGAGCAGTTCTTC

V gene: TRBV28
D gene: -
clone size: -
J gene: TRBJ1-2
CDR3 protein: CASSSGSAKGYGYTF
CDR3 DNA: TGTGCCAGCAGTTCGGGTTCCGCAAAGGGCTATGGCTACACCTTC

V gene: TRBV2
D gene: -
clone size: -
J gene: TRBJ2-2
CDR3 protein: CASSDELTGTGELFF
CDR3 DNA: TGTGCCAGCAGTGACGAATTGACGGGCACCGGGGAGCTGTTTTTT

V gene: TRBV28
D gene: -
clone size: -
J gene: TRBJ1-5
CDR3 protein: CASSSAQGILGQPQHF
CDR3 DNA: TGTGCCAGCAGTTCCGCCCAGGGGATTTTGGGTCAGCCCCAGCATTTT

V gene: TRBV6-6
D gene: -
clone size: -
J gene: TRBJ2-7
CDR3 protein: CASSYRDGFDEQYF
CDR3 DNA: TGTGCCAGCAGTTACAGGGATGGGTTTGACGAGCAGTACTTC

V gene: TRBV5-5
D gene: -
clone size: -
J gene: TRBJ1-1
CDR3 protein: CASTFGSGTEAFF
CDR3 DNA: TGTGCCAGCACCTTTGGGTCCGGGACTGAAGCTTTCTTT

V gene: TRBV27
D gene: TRBD1
clone size: once
J gene: TRBJ2-1
CDR3 protein: CASSAGRTGWEQFF
CDR3 DNA: TGTGCCAGCAGTGCCGGCCGGACAGGATGGGAGCAGTTCTTC

V gene: TRBV5-1
D gene: -
clone size: few
J gene: TRBJ1-1
CDR3 protein: CASSLGLGQLNTEAFF
CDR3 DNA: TGCGCCAGCAGCTTGGGGCTTGGGCAGCTGAACACTGAAGCTTTCTTT

V gene: TRBV5-1
D gene: TRBD1
clone size: once
J gene: TRBJ2-7
CDR3 protein: CASSLGGTGGHEQYF
CDR3 DNA: TGCGCCAGCAGCTTGGGAGGGACAGGGGGCCACGAGCAGTACTTC

V gene: TRBV3-1/TRBV3-2
D gene: -
clone size: -
J gene: TRBJ2-1
CDR3 protein: CASSHLANEQFF
CDR3 DNA: TGTGCCAGCAGCCACCTCGCCAATGAGCAGTTCTTC

V gene: TRBV11-3
D gene: -
clone size: -
J gene: TRBJ2-7
CDR3 protein: CASSLAGTEGYEQYF
CDR3 DNA: TGTGCCAGCAGCTTAGCGGGGACCGAAGGCTACGAGCAGTACTTC

V gene: TRBV5-6
D gene: -
clone size: few
J gene: TRBJ1-6
CDR3 protein: CASSHRNDYNSPLHF
CDR3 DNA: TGTGCCAGCAGCCACCGCAACGACTACAATTCACCCCTCCACTTT

V gene: TRBV28
D gene: TRBD2
clone size: -
J gene: TRBJ2-1
CDR3 protein: CASSVLAGGDNEQFF
CDR3 DNA: TGTGCCAGCAGCGTTCTAGCGGGGGGGGACAATGAGCAGTTCTTC

V gene: TRBV9
D gene: TRBD1
clone size: once
J gene: TRBJ1-1
CDR3 protein: CASSVGQPNTEAFF
CDR3 DNA: TGTGCCAGCAGCGTGGGACAGCCCAACACTGAAGCTTTCTTT

V gene: TRBV5-1
D gene: TRBD1
clone size: once
J gene: TRBJ1-2
CDR3 protein: CASSPGTGEGYGYTF
CDR3 DNA: TGCGCCAGCAGCCCTGGGACAGGGGAGGGCTATGGCTACACCTTC

V gene: TRBV4-2
D gene: TRBD2
clone size: -
J gene: TRBJ2-5
CDR3 protein: CASSQGASGGPQETQYF
CDR3 DNA: TGTGCCAGCAGCCAAGGGGCTAGCGGGGGGCCCCAGGAGACCCAGTACTTC

V gene: TRBV28
D gene: TRBD1
clone size: -
J gene: TRBJ2-1
CDR3 protein: CASSQTGGTNGEQFF
CDR3 DNA: TGTGCCAGCAGTCAGACAGGGGGGACGAATGGTGAGCAGTTCTTC

V gene: TRBV2
D gene: TRBD2
clone size: -
J gene: TRBJ2-7
CDR3 protein: CASNGLAGGYEQYF
CDR3 DNA: TGTGCCAGCAACGGACTAGCGGGGGGCTACGAGCAGTACTTC

V gene: TRBV18
D gene: -
clone size: few
J gene: TRBJ2-7
CDR3 protein: CASSPRAGVYEQYF
CDR3 DNA: TGTGCCAGCTCACCAAGGGCAGGGGTCTACGAGCAGTACTTC

V gene: TRBV7-8
D gene: TRBD2
clone size: -
J gene: TRBJ2-3
CDR3 protein: CASSPIPTSNRRDTQYF
CDR3 DNA: TGTGCCAGCAGTCCAATCCCGACTAGCAATCGCAGAGATACGCAGTATTTT

V gene: TRBV3-1/TRBV3-2
D gene: TRBD2
clone size: -
J gene: TRBJ2-5
CDR3 protein: CASSQDQGAAGVQETQYF
CDR3 DNA: TGTGCCAGCAGCCAAGATCAGGGCGCAGCGGGGGTTCAAGAGACCCAGTACTTC

V gene: TRBV5-1
D gene: -
clone size: -
J gene: TRBJ2-2
CDR3 protein: CASRAGGELFF
CDR3 DNA: TGCGCCAGCAGAGCTGGCGGGGAGCTGTTTTTT

V gene: TRBV5-1
D gene: -
clone size: -
J gene: TRBJ1-1
CDR3 protein: CASSLRRGGGTEAFF
CDR3 DNA: TGCGCCAGCAGCTTGCGTAGAGGTGGGGGCACTGAAGCTTTCTTT

V gene: TRBV7-9
D gene: TRBD1
clone size: -
J gene: TRBJ1-2
CDR3 protein: CASSLGTGASGYTF
CDR3 DNA: TGTGCCAGCAGCTTAGGGACAGGGGCGAGCGGCTACACCTTC

V gene: TRBV25-1
D gene: TRBD1
clone size: -
J gene: TRBJ1-1
CDR3 protein: CASAQGGTEAFF
CDR3 DNA: TGTGCCAGCGCTCAGGGGGGCACTGAAGCTTTCTTT

V gene: TRBV5-1
D gene: -
clone size: -
J gene: TRBJ1-1
CDR3 protein: CASSLHVGNRMGTEAFF
CDR3 DNA: TGCGCCAGCAGCTTGCATGTAGGTAACCGGATGGGCACTGAAGCTTTCTTT

V gene: TRBV18
D gene: -
clone size: -
J gene: TRBJ1-6
CDR3 protein: CASSPGVLGGNSPLHF
CDR3 DNA: TGTGCCAGCTCACCTGGGGTTCTAGGGGGTAATTCACCCCTCCACTTT

V gene: TRBV12-3/TRBV12-4
D gene: -
clone size: -
J gene: TRBJ2-2
CDR3 protein: CASSFGTGELFF
CDR3 DNA: TGTGCCAGCAGTTTCGGGACCGGGGAGCTGTTTTTT